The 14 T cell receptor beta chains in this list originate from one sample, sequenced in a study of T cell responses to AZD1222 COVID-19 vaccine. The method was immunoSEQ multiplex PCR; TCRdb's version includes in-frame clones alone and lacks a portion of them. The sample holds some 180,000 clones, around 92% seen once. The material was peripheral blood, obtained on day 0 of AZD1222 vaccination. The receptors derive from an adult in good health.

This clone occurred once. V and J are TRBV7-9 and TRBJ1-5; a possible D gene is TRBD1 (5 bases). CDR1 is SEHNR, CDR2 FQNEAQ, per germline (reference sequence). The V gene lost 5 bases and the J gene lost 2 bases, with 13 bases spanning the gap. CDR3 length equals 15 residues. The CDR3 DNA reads TGTGCCAGCAGCCCGGGGGGGAGGGGCAATCAGCCCCAGCATTTT. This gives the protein CASSPGGRGNQPQHF.

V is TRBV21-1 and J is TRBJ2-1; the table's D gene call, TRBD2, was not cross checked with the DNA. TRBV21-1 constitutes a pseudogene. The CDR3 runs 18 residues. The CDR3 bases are TGTGCCAGCAGCAAAGAAGGGCGGGAGCCCCCTGACTACAATGAGCAGTTCTTC. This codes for CASSKEGREPPDYNEQFF.

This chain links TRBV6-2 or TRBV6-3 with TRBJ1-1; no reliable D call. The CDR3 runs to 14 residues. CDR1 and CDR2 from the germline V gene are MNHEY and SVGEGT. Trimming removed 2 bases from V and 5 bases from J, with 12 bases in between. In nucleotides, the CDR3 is TGTGCCAGCAGTTACCTCGAAGGGCGAACTGAAGCTTTCTTT. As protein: CASSYLEGRTEAFF.

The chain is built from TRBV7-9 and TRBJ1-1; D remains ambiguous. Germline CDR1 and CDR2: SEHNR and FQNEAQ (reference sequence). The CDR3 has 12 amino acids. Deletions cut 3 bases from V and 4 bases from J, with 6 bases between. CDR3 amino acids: CASSLDLTEAFF. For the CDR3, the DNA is TGTGCCAGCAGCTTGGATCTCACTGAAGCTTTCTTT.

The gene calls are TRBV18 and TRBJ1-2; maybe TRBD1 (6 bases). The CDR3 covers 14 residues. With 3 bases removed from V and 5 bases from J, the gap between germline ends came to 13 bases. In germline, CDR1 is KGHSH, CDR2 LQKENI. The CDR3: CASSPSGTHYGYTF. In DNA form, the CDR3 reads TGTGCCAGCTCACCTTCAGGGACACATTATGGCTACACCTTC.

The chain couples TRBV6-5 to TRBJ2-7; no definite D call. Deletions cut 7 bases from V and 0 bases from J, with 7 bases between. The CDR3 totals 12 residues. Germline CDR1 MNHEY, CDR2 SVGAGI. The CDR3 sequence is CASIGTSYEQYV. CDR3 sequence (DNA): TGTGCCAGCATCGGCACCTCCTACGAGCAGTACGTC.

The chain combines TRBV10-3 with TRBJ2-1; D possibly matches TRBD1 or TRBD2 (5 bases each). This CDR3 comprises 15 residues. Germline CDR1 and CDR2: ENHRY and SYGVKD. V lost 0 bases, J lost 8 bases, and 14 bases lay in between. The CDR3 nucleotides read TGTGCCATCAGTGAGTCGGGGGAAATAACCTATGAGCAGTTCTTC. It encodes CAISESGEITYEQFF.

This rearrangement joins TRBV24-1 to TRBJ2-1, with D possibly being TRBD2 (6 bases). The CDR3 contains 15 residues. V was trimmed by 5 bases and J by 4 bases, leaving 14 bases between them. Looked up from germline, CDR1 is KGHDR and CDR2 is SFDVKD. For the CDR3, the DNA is TGTGCCACCAGTGCCTCGGGACTGGCTTACAATGAGCAGTTCTTC. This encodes CATSASGLAYNEQFF.

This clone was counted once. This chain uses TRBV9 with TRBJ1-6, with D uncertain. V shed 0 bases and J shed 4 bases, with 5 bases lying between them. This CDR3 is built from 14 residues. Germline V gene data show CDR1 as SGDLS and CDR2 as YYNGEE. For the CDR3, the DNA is TGTGCCAGCAGCGTAGGCGGATATAATTCACCCCTCCACTTT. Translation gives CASSVGGYNSPLHF. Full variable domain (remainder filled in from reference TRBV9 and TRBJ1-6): DSGVTQTPKHLITATGQRVTLRCSPRSGDLSVYWYQQSLDQGLQFLIQYYNGEERAKGNILERFSAQQFPDLHSELNLSSLELGDSALYFCASSVGGYNSPLHFGNGTRLTVT.

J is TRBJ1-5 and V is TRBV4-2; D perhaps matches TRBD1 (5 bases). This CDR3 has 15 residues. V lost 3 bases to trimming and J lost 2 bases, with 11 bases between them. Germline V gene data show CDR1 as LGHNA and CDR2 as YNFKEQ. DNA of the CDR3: TGTGCCAGCAGCCATGATACAGGAGGCAATCAGCCCCAGCATTTT. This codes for CASSHDTGGNQPQHF.

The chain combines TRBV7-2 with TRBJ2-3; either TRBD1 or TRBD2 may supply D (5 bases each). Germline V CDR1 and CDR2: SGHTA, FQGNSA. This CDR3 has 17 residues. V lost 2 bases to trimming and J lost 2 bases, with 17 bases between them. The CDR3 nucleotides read TGTGCCAGCAGCTTAAGGTGGGAAGGGACCGTCACAGATACGCAGTATTTT. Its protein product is CASSLRWEGTVTDTQYF.

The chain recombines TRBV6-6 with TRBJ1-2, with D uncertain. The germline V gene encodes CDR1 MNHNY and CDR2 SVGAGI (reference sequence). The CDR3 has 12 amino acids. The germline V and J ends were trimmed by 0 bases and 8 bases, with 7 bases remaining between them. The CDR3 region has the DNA TGTGCCAGCAGTTACTCGGTGGAGGGCTACACCTTC. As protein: CASSYSVEGYTF.

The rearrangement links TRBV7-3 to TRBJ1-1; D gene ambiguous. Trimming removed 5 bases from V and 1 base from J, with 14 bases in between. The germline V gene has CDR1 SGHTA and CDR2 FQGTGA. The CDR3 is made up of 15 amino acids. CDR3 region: CASSALSYENTEAFF. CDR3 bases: TGTGCCAGCAGCGCACTAAGCTATGAGAACACTGAAGCTTTCTTT. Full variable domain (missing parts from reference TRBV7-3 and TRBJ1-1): GAGVSQTPSNKVTEKGKYVELRCDPISGHTALYWYRQSLGQGPEFLIYFQGTGAADDSGLPNDRFFAVRPEGSVSTLKIQRTERGDSAVYLCASSALSYENTEAFFGQGTRLTVV.

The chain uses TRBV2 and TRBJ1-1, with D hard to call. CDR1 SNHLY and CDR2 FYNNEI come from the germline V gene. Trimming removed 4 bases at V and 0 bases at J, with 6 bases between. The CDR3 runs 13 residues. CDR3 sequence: CASSVWVNTEAFF. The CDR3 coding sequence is TGTGCCAGCAGTGTATGGGTGAACACTGAAGCTTTCTTT.